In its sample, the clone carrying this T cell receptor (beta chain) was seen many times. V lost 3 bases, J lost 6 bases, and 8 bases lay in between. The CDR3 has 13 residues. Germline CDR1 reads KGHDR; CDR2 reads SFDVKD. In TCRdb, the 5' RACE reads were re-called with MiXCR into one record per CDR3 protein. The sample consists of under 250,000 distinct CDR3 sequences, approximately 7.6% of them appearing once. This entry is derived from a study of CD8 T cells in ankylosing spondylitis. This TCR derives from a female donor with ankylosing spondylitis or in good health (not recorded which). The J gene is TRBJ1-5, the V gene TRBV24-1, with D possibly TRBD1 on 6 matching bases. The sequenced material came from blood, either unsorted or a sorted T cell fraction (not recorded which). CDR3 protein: CATSDVDSQPQHF. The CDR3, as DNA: TGTGCCACCAGTGATGTGGACAGTCAGCCCCAGCATTTT.